This T cell receptor beta chain was found in a study of cytomegalovirus exposure and HLA in healthy donors. Looked up from germline, CDR1 is ENHRY and CDR2 is SYGVKD. This CDR3 contains 18 residues. The V end was cut by 0 bases, the J end by 1 base, with 18 bases between. Findings of the study overall: V segments that were indistinguishable, TRBV6-2 and TRBV6-3 among them, were omitted from analysis.

The PCR made use of 60 Vbeta and 13 Jbeta primers. TCRdb keeps only in-frame clones here, not all; method: immunoSEQ multiplex PCR. This table holds approximately 110,000 clones, about 81% found once. As to this clone: The antigen remains undetermined.

Sequencing input: PBMCs. This TCR was sampled from a woman aged 25 to 45 in good health and CMV-seronegative. The V gene is TRBV10-3, the J gene TRBJ1-2; the D gene is possibly TRBD1 (5 bases). Here the CDR3 DNA reads TGTGCCATCAGTGAGTCGATCGTAGTGGGGAGGGGTAACTATGGCTACACCTTC. Residues: CAISESIVVGRGNYGYTF.